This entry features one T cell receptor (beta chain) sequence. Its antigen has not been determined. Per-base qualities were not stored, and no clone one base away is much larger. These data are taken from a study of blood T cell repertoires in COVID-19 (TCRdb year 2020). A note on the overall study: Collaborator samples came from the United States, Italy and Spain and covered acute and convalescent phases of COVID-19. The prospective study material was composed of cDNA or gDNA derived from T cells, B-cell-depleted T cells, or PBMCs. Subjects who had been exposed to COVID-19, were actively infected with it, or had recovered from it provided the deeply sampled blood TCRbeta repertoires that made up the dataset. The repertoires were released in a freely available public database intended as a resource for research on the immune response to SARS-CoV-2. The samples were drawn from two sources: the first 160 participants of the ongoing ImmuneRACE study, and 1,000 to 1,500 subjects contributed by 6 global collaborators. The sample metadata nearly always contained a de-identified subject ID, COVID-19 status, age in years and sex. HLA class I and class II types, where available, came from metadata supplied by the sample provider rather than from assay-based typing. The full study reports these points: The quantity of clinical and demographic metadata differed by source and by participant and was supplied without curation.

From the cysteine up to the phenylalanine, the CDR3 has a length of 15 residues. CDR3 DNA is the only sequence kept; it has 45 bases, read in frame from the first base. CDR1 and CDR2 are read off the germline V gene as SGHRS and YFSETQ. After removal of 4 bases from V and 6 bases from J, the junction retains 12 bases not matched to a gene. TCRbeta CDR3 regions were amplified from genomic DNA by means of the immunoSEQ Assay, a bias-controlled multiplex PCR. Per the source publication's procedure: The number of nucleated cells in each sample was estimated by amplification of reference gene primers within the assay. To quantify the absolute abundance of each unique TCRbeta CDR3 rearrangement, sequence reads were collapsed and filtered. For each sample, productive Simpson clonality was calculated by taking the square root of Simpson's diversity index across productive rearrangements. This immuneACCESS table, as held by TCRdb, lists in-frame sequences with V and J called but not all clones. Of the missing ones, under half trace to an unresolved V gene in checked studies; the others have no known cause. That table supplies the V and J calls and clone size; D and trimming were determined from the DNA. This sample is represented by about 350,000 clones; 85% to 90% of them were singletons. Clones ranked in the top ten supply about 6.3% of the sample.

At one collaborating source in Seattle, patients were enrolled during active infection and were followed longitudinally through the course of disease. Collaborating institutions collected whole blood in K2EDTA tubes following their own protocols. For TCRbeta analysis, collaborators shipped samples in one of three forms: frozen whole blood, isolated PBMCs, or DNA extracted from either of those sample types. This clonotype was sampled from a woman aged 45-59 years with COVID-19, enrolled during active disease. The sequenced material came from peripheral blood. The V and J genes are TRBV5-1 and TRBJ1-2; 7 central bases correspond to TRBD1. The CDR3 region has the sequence CASSLIGGGGNGYTF. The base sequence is TGCGCCAGCAGCCTCATAGGGGGCGGCGGGAATGGCTACACCTTC.